A single sample is the source of the 8 T cell receptor beta chains below, sequenced in a study of T-cell reconstitution after alpha-beta-depleted transplantation in children. For TCRbeta, the library was prepared with unique molecular identifiers. TCRdb recomputed calls from the PCR reads with MiXCR, one row per CDR3 protein. The table shows some 460,000 distinct CDR3 sequences, with about 17% occurring only once. This sample comprised PBMCs, mostly from graft donor cells, obtained 360 days after TCRalphabeta/CD19-depleted stem cell transplant. These receptor sequences come from a boy under three years old who had a stem cell transplant for Wiskott-Aldrich syndrome, so the T cells may come from the graft donor.

CDR3 region: CASSELRGQPQHF. The CDR3 DNA reads as TGTGCCAGCAGTGAATTACGGGGTCAGCCCCAGCATTTT. V and J are TRBV2 and TRBJ1-5; D ambiguous. Per the germline V gene, CDR1 is SNHLY and CDR2 is FYNNEI. CDR3 length equals 13 residues. Trimming pared 2 bases from V and 6 bases from J, leaving 8 bases between.

This clonotype has at least ten counts. This sequence joins TRBV5-1 and TRBJ2-5; D is perhaps TRBD2 (6 bases). Per the germline V gene, CDR1 is SGHRS and CDR2 is YFSETQ. There are 15 residues in the CDR3. Trimming pared 3 bases from V and 3 bases from J, leaving 15 bases between. The chain's CDR3 is CASSSGGWGKETQYF. The CDR3 DNA reads as TGCGCCAGCAGCTCCGGGGGTTGGGGGAAAGAGACCCAGTACTTC.

This chain uses TRBV18 with TRBJ1-6; D is unresolved. The CDR3 is made up of 15 amino acids. The V gene lost 2 bases and the J gene lost 7 bases, with 12 bases spanning the gap. The V gene's germline CDR1 is KGHSH and CDR2 LQKENI. The DNA of the CDR3 is TGTGCCAGCTCACCAGGGAATGGGATGAATTCACCCCTCCACTTT. Translation gives CASSPGNGMNSPLHF.

The sample holds many counts of this clonotype. V gene TRBV12-3 or TRBV12-4 combines with J gene TRBJ2-3; 9 bases map to TRBD2. Trimming removed 5 bases from V and 2 bases from J; junction bases left unmatched: 8. CDR3 length: 16 amino acids. The CDR3 loop reads CASSRTGTSNTDTQYF. CDR3 nucleotide sequence: TGTGCCAGCAGTCGGACCGGGACTAGCAACACAGATACGCAGTATTTT.

This clonotype was detected a few times. CDR3 DNA sequence: TGTGCCAGCAGTCGGACCCTAGAGCCCTACGAGCAGTACTTC. Its protein is CASSRTLEPYEQYF. The chain couples TRBV12-3 or TRBV12-4 to TRBJ2-7, with D hard to call. The V gene lost 5 bases and the J gene lost 2 bases, with 13 bases spanning the gap. CDR3 length: 14 amino acids.

The V call is TRBV11-2, the J call TRBJ2-7; the D is unclear. CDR3 size: 15 residues. The V end was cut by 4 bases, the J end by 1 base, with 14 bases between. CDR1 SGHAT and CDR2 FQNNGV come from the germline V gene. CDR3 nucleotides: TGTGCCAGCAGCTCAATCCGACTGGCTTCCTACGAGCAGTACTTC. It translates to CASSSIRLASYEQYF.

The chain couples TRBV12-3 or TRBV12-4 to TRBJ1-2; possible D gene TRBD1, 5 bases. The CDR3 is 14 residues long. The V end was cut by 3 bases, the J end by 0 bases, with 8 bases between. The CDR3 region is CASSFDSANYGYTF. The CDR3 nucleotides are TGTGCCAGCAGTTTTGACAGCGCTAACTATGGCTACACCTTC.

This clonotype was seen a few times. The chain combines TRBV7-8 with TRBJ2-2, with TRBD2 identical over 10 bases. Germline V gene lookup returns CDR1 SGHVS and CDR2 FQNEAQ. The ends lost 2 bases at V and 8 bases at J; junction bases unmatched: 8. The CDR3 contains 16 residues. In DNA form, the CDR3 reads TGTGCCAGCAGCTTACGGGCTAGCGGGGGAAAAGGGGAGCTGTTTTTT. As protein: CASSLRASGGKGELFF.